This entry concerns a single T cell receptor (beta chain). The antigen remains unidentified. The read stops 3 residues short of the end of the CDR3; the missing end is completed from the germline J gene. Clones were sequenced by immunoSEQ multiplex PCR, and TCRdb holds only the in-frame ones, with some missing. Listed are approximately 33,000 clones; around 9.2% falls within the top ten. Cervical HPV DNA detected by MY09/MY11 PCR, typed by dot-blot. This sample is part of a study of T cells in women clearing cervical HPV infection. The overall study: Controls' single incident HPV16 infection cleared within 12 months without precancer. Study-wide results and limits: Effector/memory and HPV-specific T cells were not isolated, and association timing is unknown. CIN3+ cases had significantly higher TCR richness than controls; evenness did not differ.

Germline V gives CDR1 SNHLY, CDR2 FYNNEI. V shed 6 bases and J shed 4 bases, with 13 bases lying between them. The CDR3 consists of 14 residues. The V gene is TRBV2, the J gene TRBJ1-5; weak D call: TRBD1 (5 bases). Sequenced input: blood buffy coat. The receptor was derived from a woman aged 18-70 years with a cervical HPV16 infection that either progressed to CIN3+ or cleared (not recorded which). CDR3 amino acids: CASSDRIENQPQHF. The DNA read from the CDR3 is TGTGCCAGCAGCGACAGAATCGAGAATCAGCCC.